The clone carrying this T cell receptor beta chain was observed a handful of times. Its antigen is still unknown. Via MiXCR, TCRdb re-called the 5' RACE reads, giving one row per CDR3 protein. The data contain approximately 60,000 distinct CDR3 sequences, roughly 22% of them singletons. The CDR3 length is 17 residues. Germline V gene sequence: CDR1 LNHNV, CDR2 YYDKDF (reference sequence). The ends were cut back, 0 bases at V and 2 bases at J, with 14 bases in the middle. Study results and caveats: Tumor-infiltrating Treg TCR alpha and beta sequences overlapped most with tumor naive CD4+ T cells, then blood naive.

V gene TRBV15 combines with J gene TRBJ1-3, with a tentative D call TRBD1 (5 bases). The specimen was memory CD4+ T cells sorted from a lymph node. Regarding subset: memory CD4+ T cells, CD4+CD45RO+CD25-. The sequence was collected from a female donor with breast cancer. CDR3 loop: CATSREWEGRAGNTIYF. The CDR3 DNA reads as TGTGCCACCAGCAGAGAGTGGGAAGGCAGGGCTGGAAACACCATATATTTT.